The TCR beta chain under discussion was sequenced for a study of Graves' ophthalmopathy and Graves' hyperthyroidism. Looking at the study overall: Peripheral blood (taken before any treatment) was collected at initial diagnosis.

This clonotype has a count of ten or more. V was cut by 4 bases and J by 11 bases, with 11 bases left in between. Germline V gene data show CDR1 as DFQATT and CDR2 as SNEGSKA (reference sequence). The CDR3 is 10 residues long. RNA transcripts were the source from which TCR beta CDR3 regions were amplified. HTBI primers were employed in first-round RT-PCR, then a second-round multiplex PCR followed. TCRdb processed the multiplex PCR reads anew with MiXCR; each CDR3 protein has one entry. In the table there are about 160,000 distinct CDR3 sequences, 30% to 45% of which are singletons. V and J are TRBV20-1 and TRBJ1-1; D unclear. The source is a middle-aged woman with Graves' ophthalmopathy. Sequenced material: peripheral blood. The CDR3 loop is CSANRVVAFF. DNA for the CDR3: TGCAGTGCTAACCGGGTTGTGGCTTTCTTT.